The rows below give T cell receptor beta chains drawn from one sample of a study of identical twins. TCRdb reanalysed the 5' RACE reads using MiXCR and keeps one entry per CDR3 protein. Of approximately 190,000 distinct CDR3 sequences in the sample, roughly 15% were seen once. The data were also submitted as part of a second study, on T cells expressing NK-cell markers.

Specimen: CD8+ T cells sorted from blood. These receptors originate from a woman aged 18-29 years in good health. CDR3s include the opening cysteine and the closing phenylalanine or tryptophan. D genes are given only for firm matches. The size entry is marked missing in some rows and otherwise reads once, few, many or a size class.

.	few	TRBJ2-7	TRBV12-3/TRBV12-4	CASSNTGSAYEQYF
.	.	TRBJ1-1	TRBV7-2	CASSLEVEDTEAFF
TRBD2	few	TRBJ2-1	TRBV9	CASTSLGLGEQFF
.	few	TRBJ1-2	TRBV6-5	CASSYRTATNYGYTF
.	few	TRBJ1-1	TRBV11-2	CASSLDPGVLTEAFF
TRBD2	few	TRBJ2-3	TRBV12-3/TRBV12-4	CASSLLAGGPPGGTQYF
.	few	TRBJ2-7	TRBV12-3/TRBV12-4	CASSFRVAEQYF
.	.	TRBJ1-2	TRBV11-2	CASTAGLNYGYTF
.	.	TRBJ2-3	TRBV12-3/TRBV12-4	CASRWGSDTQYF
TRBD2	many	TRBJ2-1	TRBV20-1	CSVQLAEWDEQFF
.	.	TRBJ2-2	TRBV20-1	CSARAGRENTGELFF
TRBD2	few	TRBJ2-3	TRBV27	CASALAGLIPDTQYF
.	.	TRBJ2-3	TRBV21-1	CASRKNRTARRGDTQYF
.	few	TRBJ2-7	TRBV12-3/TRBV12-4	CASSLGSGRYEQYF
.	.	TRBJ2-3	TRBV7-9	CASSLGETGRTDTQYF
.	few	TRBJ1-5	TRBV12-3/TRBV12-4	CASSPGLEPQHF
.	many	TRBJ2-1	TRBV7-9	CASSPTLLGADNEQFF
TRBD1	.	TRBJ2-7	TRBV20-1	CSAPGQGAYEQYF
.	.	TRBJ2-3	TRBV5-1	CASSLGADPRADTQYF
.	few	TRBJ2-7	TRBV21-1	CASMPRYGKAYEQYF
TRBD2	few	TRBJ2-7	TRBV4-3	CASSQELGTSVTYEQYF
TRBD1	.	TRBJ2-7	TRBV25-1	CASSEHRGPYEQYF